This T cell receptor beta chain was recovered during a study of preoperative IRX-2 immunotherapy in early breast cancer. Some clones are missing from TCRdb's copy, which holds only in-frame ones; the method was immunoSEQ multiplex PCR. Here the sample spans around 29,000 clones, approximately 83% being singletons. V shed 4 bases and J 4 bases; nucleotides not matched to a gene: 6. Germline loops: CDR1 SGHNT, CDR2 YENEEA. CDR3 size: 15 residues. Treatment reported: preoperative locoregional IRX-2 cytokine immunotherapy. This phase Ib study tested locoregional IRX-2 cytokine immunotherapy given before surgery.

This chain connects TRBV11-3 to TRBJ2-3; 9 bases fit TRBD2. This sample was taken from a patient treated with IRX-2 immunotherapy. This TCR was recovered from a human donor with breast cancer. The CDR3 here is CASSSGGGAADTQYF. The CDR3 DNA sequence: TGTGCCAGCAGCTCGGGCGGGGGGGCGGCAGATACGCAGTATTTT. The full variable domain, completed using reference TRBV11-3 and TRBJ2-3, is EAGVVQSPRYKIIEKKQPVAFWCNPISGHNTLYWYLQNLGQGPELLIRYENEEAVDDSQLPKDRFSAERLKGVDSTLKIQPAELGDSAVYLCASSSGGGAADTQYFGPGTRLTVL.